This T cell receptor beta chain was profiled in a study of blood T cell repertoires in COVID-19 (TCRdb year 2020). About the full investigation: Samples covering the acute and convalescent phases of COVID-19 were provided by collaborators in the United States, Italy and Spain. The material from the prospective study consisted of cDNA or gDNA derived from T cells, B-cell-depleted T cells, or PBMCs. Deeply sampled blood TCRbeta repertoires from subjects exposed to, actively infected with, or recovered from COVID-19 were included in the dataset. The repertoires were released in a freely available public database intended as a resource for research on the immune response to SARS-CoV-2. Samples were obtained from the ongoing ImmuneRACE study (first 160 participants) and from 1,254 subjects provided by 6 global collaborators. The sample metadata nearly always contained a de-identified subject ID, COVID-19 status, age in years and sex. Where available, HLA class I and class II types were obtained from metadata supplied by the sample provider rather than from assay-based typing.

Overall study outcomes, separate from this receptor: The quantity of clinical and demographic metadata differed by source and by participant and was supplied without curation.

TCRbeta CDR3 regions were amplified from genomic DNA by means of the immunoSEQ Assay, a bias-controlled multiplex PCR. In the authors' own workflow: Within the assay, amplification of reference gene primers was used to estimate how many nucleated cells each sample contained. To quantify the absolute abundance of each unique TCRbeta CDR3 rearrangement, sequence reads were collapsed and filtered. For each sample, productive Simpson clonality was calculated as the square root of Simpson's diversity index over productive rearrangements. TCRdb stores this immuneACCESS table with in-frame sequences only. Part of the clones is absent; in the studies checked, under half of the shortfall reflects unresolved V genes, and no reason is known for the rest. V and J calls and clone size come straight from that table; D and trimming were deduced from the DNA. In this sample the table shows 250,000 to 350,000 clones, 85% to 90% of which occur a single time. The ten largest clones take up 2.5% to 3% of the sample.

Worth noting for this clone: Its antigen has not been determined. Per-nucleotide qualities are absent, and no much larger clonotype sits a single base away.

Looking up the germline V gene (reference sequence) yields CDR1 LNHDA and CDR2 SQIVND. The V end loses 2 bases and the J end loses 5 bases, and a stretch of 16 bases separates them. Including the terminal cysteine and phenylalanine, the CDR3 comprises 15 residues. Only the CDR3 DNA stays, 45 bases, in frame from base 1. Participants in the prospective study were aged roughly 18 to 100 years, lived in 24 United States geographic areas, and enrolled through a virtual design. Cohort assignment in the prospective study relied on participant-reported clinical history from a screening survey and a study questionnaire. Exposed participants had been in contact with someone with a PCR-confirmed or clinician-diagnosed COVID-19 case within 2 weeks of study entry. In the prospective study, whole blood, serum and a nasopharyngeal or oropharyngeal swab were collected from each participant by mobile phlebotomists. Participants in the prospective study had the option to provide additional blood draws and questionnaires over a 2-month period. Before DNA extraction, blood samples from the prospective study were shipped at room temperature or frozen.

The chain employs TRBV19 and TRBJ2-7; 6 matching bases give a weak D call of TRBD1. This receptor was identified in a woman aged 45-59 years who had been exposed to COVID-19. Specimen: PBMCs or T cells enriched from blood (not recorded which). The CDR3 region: CASSISIPRGHEQYF. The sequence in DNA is TGTGCCAGTAGTATATCTATTCCCAGGGGCCACGAGCAGTACTTC.